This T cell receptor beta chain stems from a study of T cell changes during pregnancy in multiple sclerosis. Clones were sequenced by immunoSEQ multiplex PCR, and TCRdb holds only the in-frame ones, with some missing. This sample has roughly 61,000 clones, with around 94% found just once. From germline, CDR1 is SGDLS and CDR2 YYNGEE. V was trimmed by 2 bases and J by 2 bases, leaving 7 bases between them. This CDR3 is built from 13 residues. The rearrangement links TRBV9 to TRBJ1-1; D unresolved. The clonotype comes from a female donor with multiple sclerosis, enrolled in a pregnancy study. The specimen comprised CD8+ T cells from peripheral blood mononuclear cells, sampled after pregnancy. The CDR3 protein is CASSVPGNTEAFF. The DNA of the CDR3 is TGTGCCAGCAGCGTCCCGGGAAACACTGAAGCTTTCTTT.